This TCR beta chain was documented in a study of response to subunit inactivated influenza vaccine. Regarding the study as a whole: Authors suggested few new T cells are recruited by each seasonal influenza vaccination.

This clonotype was recorded a few times. Antigen specificity is unknown. Germline values: CDR1 MNHEY, CDR2 SMNVEV (reference sequence). The CDR3 contains 14 residues. Trimming cost V 7 bases and J 4 bases; bases outside gene matches: 5. TCRdb called the RT-PCR reads again in MiXCR, with one record for every CDR3 protein. Of about 650,000 distinct CDR3 sequences in the sample, 12% to 15% are singletons; the top ten hold 7.5% to 8%. The V call is TRBV27, the J call TRBJ2-3; 10 bases align to TRBD2. This specimen consisted of PBMCs from blood, obtained 14 days before vaccination. This TCR was recovered from a man between 45 and 60 years old who received an inactivated influenza vaccine. CDR3 in amino acids: CASTPLAGADTQYF. The CDR3 nucleotides read TGTGCCAGCACCCCCCTAGCGGGGGCAGATACGCAGTATTTT.